The 18 T cell receptor beta chains below were found in one sample sequenced in a study of blood T cell repertoires in COVID-19. Assay used: immunoSEQ multiplex PCR; TCRdb lists only in-frame clones, some missing. Among approximately 470,000 clones, 80% to 90% were seen once, and the ten largest hold approximately 3.4%. The sequenced material came from peripheral blood. Receptors originate from a human donor in a cohort sampled during active COVID-19.

This rearrangement joins TRBV4-2 to TRBJ1-1, with 7 nucleotides matching TRBD1. Per germline, CDR1 LGHNA and CDR2 YNFKEQ. CDR3 length: 14 residues. The V and J ends lost 1 base and 5 bases, in that order; junction bases with no gene match: 4. CDR3 protein: CASSQVRQGTEAFF. The CDR3 DNA is TGTGCCAGCAGCCAAGTGAGACAGGGTACTGAAGCTTTCTTT.

V is TRBV24-1 and J is TRBJ2-5; D gene ambiguous. Germline V gene lookup returns CDR1 KGHDR and CDR2 SFDVKD. This CDR3 has 16 residues. V lost 2 bases to trimming and J lost 2 bases, with 14 bases between them. DNA of the CDR3: TGTGCCACCAGTGATTCGGAGTTGGGTCGTCAAGAGACCCAGTACTTC. Its translation is CATSDSELGRQETQYF.

This sequence joins TRBV6-5 and TRBJ1-2, with a possible D match to TRBD1 (5 bases). V lost 5 bases and J 7 bases, leaving 20 bases between the germline ends. This CDR3 region has 15 residues. Per germline, CDR1 MNHEY and CDR2 SVGAGI. The CDR3 is CASSPLSQGIGGYTF. CDR3 nucleotides: TGTGCCAGCAGTCCCCTTAGCCAGGGTATAGGTGGCTACACCTTC.

V usage is TRBV15 and J usage is TRBJ1-4; no firm D call. The V and J ends lost 0 bases and 3 bases respectively, with 8 bases between them. Germline V lookup: CDR1 LNHNV, CDR2 YYDKDF (reference sequence). The CDR3 consists of 15 residues. This CDR3 reads CATSRDGQANEKLFF. The CDR3 bases are TGTGCCACCAGCAGAGATGGGCAGGCTAATGAAAAACTGTTTTTT.

The rearrangement uses TRBV28 and TRBJ1-2; no firm D call. Trimming stripped 4 bases from V and 5 bases from J, with 2 bases between. The CDR3 consists of 10 residues. The germline V gene encodes CDR1 MDHEN and CDR2 SYDVKM. The CDR3 nucleotides read TGTGCCAGCAGTTCTTATGGCTACACCTTC. It yields the protein CASSSYGYTF.

The chain recombines TRBV5-1 with TRBJ2-5; TRBD1 aligns across 8 bases. Germline trimming cut 0 bases from V and 4 bases from J; bases unmatched to any gene: 5. Germline assignment: CDR1 SGHRS and CDR2 YFSETQ. The CDR3 extends over 15 amino acids. DNA for the CDR3: TGCGCCAGCAGCTTGGAAGGACAGGGACGAGAGACCCAGTACTTC. Translation: CASSLEGQGRETQYF.

The chain employs TRBV6-5 and TRBJ2-7; 7 nucleotides align to TRBD2. CDR1 and CDR2 (germline): MNHEY, SVGAGI. J was trimmed by 3 bases and V by 6 bases; bases with no gene match: 8. This CDR3 is built from 14 residues. This chain's CDR3 is CASSPVGTIYEQYF. Written as DNA, the CDR3 is TGTGCCAGCAGCCCGGTAGGGACTATCTACGAGCAGTACTTC.

This chain connects TRBV5-1 to TRBJ2-3; a possible D gene is TRBD2 (6 bases). The CDR3 is 15 amino acids. The germline V gene has CDR1 SGHRS and CDR2 YFSETQ. V was trimmed by 4 bases and J by 2 bases, leaving 14 bases between them. CDR3 region: CASSPGTVNTDTQYF. Here the CDR3 DNA reads TGCGCCAGCAGCCCAGGGACTGTGAACACAGATACGCAGTATTTT.

The rearrangement links TRBV5-4 to TRBJ2-2; 8 bases are shared with TRBD1. V gave up 4 bases and J gave up 0 bases; unmatched junction bases: 2. The CDR3 is 15 amino acids. The germline V gene encodes CDR1 SGHNT and CDR2 YYREEE (reference sequence). CDR3 coding DNA: TGTGCCAGCAGCCAGGGACAGGCGAACACCGGGGAGCTGTTTTTT. It is translated as CASSQGQANTGELFF.

CDR3 nucleotide sequence: TGTGCCTGGAGTGACCAGCGAGGATTGGGCACTGAAGCTTTCTTT. Encoded protein: CAWSDQRGLGTEAFF. The chain joins TRBV30 to TRBJ1-1; D call uncertain. Germline CDR1 is GTSNPN and CDR2 is SVGIG (reference sequence). The CDR3 contains 15 residues. Trimming removed 1 base from V and 4 bases from J, with 16 bases in between.

Of note for this clone: The junction departs from germline at one end; a sequencing error may be responsible. V and J are TRBV7-7 and TRBJ2-1; TRBD2 matches at 7 bases. CDR1 SSHAT and CDR2 FNYEAQ come from the germline V gene (reference sequence). The CDR3 loop spans 16 amino acids. The CDR3 nucleotides read TGTGCTAGCAGCTTAGCGGTAGCGGGTCCTCACAATGAGCAGTTCTTC. This sequence encodes CASSLAVAGPHNEQFF.

V usage is TRBV7-3 and J usage is TRBJ2-1, with 10 bases aligning to TRBD2. Germline CDR1 is SGHTA and CDR2 is FQGTGA. V lost 4 bases and J lost 6; bases outside the gene matches: 9. The CDR3 covers 16 residues. The CDR3 bases are TGTGCCAGCAGCTCCAGGGCTAGCGGGAGTTTCAATGAGCAGTTCTTC. Its protein product is CASSSRASGSFNEQFF. Full variable domain (missing parts from reference TRBV7-3 and TRBJ2-1): GAGVSQTPSNKVTEKGKYVELRCDPISGHTALYWYRQSLGQGPEFLIYFQGTGAADDSGLPNDRFFAVRPEGSVSTLKIQRTERGDSAVYLCASSSRASGSFNEQFFGPGTRLTVL.

The chain recombines TRBV19 with TRBJ2-2; 9 bases align to TRBD2. The J segment lost 1 base and the V segment lost 8 bases, leaving 8 bases of the junction unmatched. The CDR3 is 16 residues long. Germline lookup yields CDR1 LNHDA and CDR2 SQIVND (reference sequence). CDR3 bases: TGTGCCAGTCGGCCTAGCGGGGTTAGGAACACCGGGGAGCTGTTTTTT. Its protein is CASRPSGVRNTGELFF.

This clone was observed once. The chain has TRBV30 and TRBJ2-7; D not resolved. Germline CDR1 reads GTSNPN; CDR2 reads SVGIG (reference sequence). Trimming left V 3 bases short and J 3 bases short, with 15 bases between. The CDR3 covers 14 residues. The CDR3 is CAWSPWPRSYEQYF. For the CDR3, the DNA is TGTGCCTGGAGCCCGTGGCCACGAAGCTACGAGCAGTACTTC.

The rearrangement joins TRBV14 to TRBJ2-1, with a tentative D call TRBD2 (5 bases). The V end lost 5 bases, the J end lost 8 bases, and 13 bases lay between the germline ends. CDR1 and CDR2 (germline): SGHDN, FVKESK. CDR3 length: 13 residues. CDR3 DNA: TGTGCCAGCAGCTCGGACTTCTCTGATGAGCAGTTCTTC. Residues: CASSSDFSDEQFF. Drawing the rest from reference TRBV14 and TRBJ2-1, the complete variable domain is EAGVTQFPSHSVIEKGQTVTLRCDPISGHDNLYWYRRVMGKEIKFLLHFVKESKQDESGMPNNRFLAERTGGTYSTLKVQPAELEDSGVYFCASSSDFSDEQFFGPGTRLTVL.

The V and J genes are TRBV11-2 and TRBJ2-7; 7 bases match TRBD1. The V gene's germline CDR1 is SGHAT and CDR2 FQNNGV. This CDR3 is 12 amino acids long. The V and J ends lost 4 bases and 3 bases, in that order; junction bases with no gene match: 0. The CDR3 DNA follows: TGTGCCAGCAGCTCAGGGGGCTACGAGCAGTACTTC. This gives the protein CASSSGGYEQYF.

The CDR3 region has the DNA TGTGCCAGCAGCTTGGTCACCGGGGACTGGGGCAAAAACACCATATATTTT. Translation: CASSLVTGDWGKNTIYF. The chain couples TRBV5-8 to TRBJ1-3, with D possibly TRBD1 on 5 matching bases. The V gene lost 0 bases and the J gene lost 6 bases, with 19 bases spanning the gap. Germline values: CDR1 SGHTS, CDR2 YDEGEE. The CDR3 sequence is 17 residues long.

The V gene is TRBV18, the J gene TRBJ2-6, with TRBD1 matching 8 bases. The CDR3 has 18 residues. After removal of 3 bases from V and 0 bases from J, the junction contained 7 bases not matched to a gene. Germline values: CDR1 KGHSH, CDR2 LQKENI. The chain's CDR3 is CASSPTGAPSSGANVLTF. DNA for the CDR3: TGTGCCAGCTCACCGACAGGGGCCCCTAGCTCTGGGGCCAACGTCCTGACTTTC.